This TCR beta chain was observed in a study of cytomegalovirus exposure and HLA in healthy donors. This clone was seen more than once but under ten times. Clones were read by immunoSEQ multiplex PCR, and TCRdb kept only the in-frame ones, dropping some. The sample shows some 220,000 clones, 90% to 95% of them seen only once. The CDR3 contains 14 residues. Germline V gene sequence: CDR1 SEHNR, CDR2 FQNEAQ (reference sequence). V shed 8 bases and J shed 2 bases, with 13 bases lying between them. This chain links TRBV7-9 with TRBJ1-5, with a possible D match to TRBD1 (5 bases). The sample was PBMCs. The receptor was derived from a young woman in good health and CMV-seronegative. This CDR3 reads CASGGQGGNQPQHF. The CDR3 nucleotides read TGTGCCAGCGGAGGGCAGGGAGGCAATCAGCCCCAGCATTTT.